Listed here are 17 T cell receptor beta chains from one sample, sequenced in a study of T cell responses to AZD1222 COVID-19 vaccine (dated by TCRdb to the early 2020s). To prepare the library, the immunoSEQ multiplex PCR assay was applied. TCRdb re-hosts the immuneACCESS table, in-frame sequences only. Its copies lack some clones; in the studies checked, an unresolved V gene accounts for under half of them, and the cause for the rest is not known. Across this sample there are 150,000 or so clones, with 91% seen only once. Jointly, the top ten make up around 5% of the sample. The sample's time point label is to be understood as: baseline before first vaccination. Sequenced material: peripheral blood, taken on day 0 of AZD1222 vaccination. The receptors come from an adult in good health.

In its sample, this clone was seen a few times. The V gene is TRBV20-1, the J gene TRBJ1-2; D perhaps matches TRBD1 (5 bases). The CDR3 length is 12 residues. From germline, CDR1 is DFQATT and CDR2 SNEGSKA (reference sequence). V was trimmed by 3 bases and J by 12 bases, leaving 17 bases between them. CDR3 loop: CSASIRETDNTF. The CDR3 nucleotides are TGCAGTGCTAGTATCAGGGAGACTGATAACACCTTC.

This chain connects TRBV20-1 to TRBJ2-4; no reliable D call. Trimming removed 3 bases from V and 9 bases from J, with 12 bases in between. Looked up from germline, CDR1 is DFQATT and CDR2 is SNEGSKA (reference sequence). The CDR3 is 12 amino acids. The DNA of the CDR3 is TGCAGTGCTAGTTTGAACGAGGCCATTCAGTACTTC. The encoded protein is CSASLNEAIQYF.

This chain uses TRBV6-2 or TRBV6-3 with TRBJ2-1; 9 nucleotides match TRBD1. The CDR3 length is 14 residues. Germline values: CDR1 MNHEY, CDR2 SVGEGT. V shed 4 bases, J shed 5 bases, and the junction held 3 bases outside the gene matches. The CDR3 sequence is CASSWGQGNNEQFF. The CDR3, as DNA: TGTGCCAGCAGTTGGGGACAGGGAAACAATGAGCAGTTCTTC.

The chain couples TRBV25-1 to TRBJ2-7; 8 bases are shared with TRBD1. The CDR3 runs to 14 residues. Germline V gene lookup returns CDR1 MGHDK and CDR2 SYGVNS. V shed 5 bases, J shed 5 bases, and the junction held 8 bases outside the gene matches. The CDR3 loop reads CASSPPGGKDEQYF. The CDR3 region has the DNA TGTGCCAGCAGTCCCCCAGGGGGCAAAGACGAGCAGTACTTC.

The V call is TRBV24-1, the J call TRBJ2-1; D is unclear. The germline gives CDR1 KGHDR, CDR2 SFDVKD. This CDR3 spans 14 amino acids. With 5 bases removed from V and 8 bases from J, the gap between germline ends came to 15 bases. CDR3 protein: CATSGSQDIDEQFF. CDR3 nucleotides: TGTGCCACCAGTGGTTCGCAAGACATCGATGAGCAGTTCTTC.

This chain uses TRBV4-2 with TRBJ1-1, with 9 bases lining up with TRBD1. CDR1 LGHNA and CDR2 YNFKEQ come from the germline V gene. The CDR3 totals 15 residues. V shed 3 bases, J shed 3 bases, and the junction held 5 bases outside the gene matches. For the CDR3, the DNA is TGTGCCAGCAGCCAGGGACAGGGTTACGACACTGAAGCTTTCTTT. Translated, it gives CASSQGQGYDTEAFF.

Only a few counts were recorded for this clone. The rearrangement uses TRBV4-2 and TRBJ2-5, with TRBD2 matching 8 bases. The CDR3 runs to 17 residues. Trimming cost V 3 bases and J 4 bases; bases outside gene matches: 13. Germline loops: CDR1 LGHNA, CDR2 YNFKEQ. CDR3 sequence reads: CASSHAGQRELGETQYF. Written as DNA, the CDR3 is TGTGCCAGCAGCCATGCTGGTCAGCGGGAGCTTGGAGAGACCCAGTACTTC.

This clone has just a few counts. This chain uses TRBV27 with TRBJ1-1, with D perhaps TRBD1 (5 bases). Trimming removed 5 bases at V and 0 bases at J, with 10 bases between. Germline assignment: CDR1 MNHEY and CDR2 SMNVEV (reference sequence). The CDR3 has 14 residues. The CDR3 protein is CASSPGTVNTEAFF. The CDR3 bases are TGTGCCAGCAGTCCCGGGACGGTGAACACTGAAGCTTTCTTT.

The V call is TRBV2, the J call TRBJ1-4; D is perhaps TRBD1 (5 bases). The length of the CDR3 is 14 residues. Trimming took off 6 bases at V and 4 bases at J, with 12 bases between the two ends. Looked up from germline, CDR1 is SNHLY and CDR2 is FYNNEI. CDR3 loop: CASRAGGINEKLFF. In DNA, the CDR3 is TGTGCCAGCAGGGCGGGGGGGATTAATGAAAAACTGTTTTTT.

The chain joins TRBV2 to TRBJ1-1; weak D call: TRBD1 (5 bases). The CDR3 is 13 residues long. CDR1 SNHLY and CDR2 FYNNEI come from the germline V gene. The V gene lost 9 bases and the J gene lost 3 bases, with 14 bases spanning the gap. The CDR3 loop is CASRDRSYTEAFF. CDR3 nucleotide sequence: TGTGCCAGTCGAGACAGATCCTACACTGAAGCTTTCTTT.

The chain combines TRBV4-2 with TRBJ2-2; TRBD1 is a possible D gene (5 bases). This CDR3 comprises 14 residues. Germline V CDR1 and CDR2: LGHNA, YNFKEQ. V lost 3 bases and J 8 bases, leaving 13 bases between the germline ends. CDR3 sequence: CASSQGSGAGELFF. For the CDR3, the DNA is TGTGCCAGCAGCCAGGGGTCTGGGGCAGGGGAGCTGTTTTTT.

The chain employs TRBV28 and TRBJ2-1; D possibly corresponds to TRBD2 (6 bases). The V end was cut by 6 bases, the J end by 5 bases, with 23 bases between. The CDR3 covers 17 residues. The germline gives CDR1 MDHEN, CDR2 SYDVKM. The CDR3 nucleotides are TGTGCCAGCAGCTTACGGCGGGGCCAGGGTTTAGACAATGAGCAGTTCTTC. Translation gives CASSLRRGQGLDNEQFF. Looking up the rest from reference TRBV28 and TRBJ2-1 gives the full variable domain: DVKVTQSSRYLVKRTGEKVFLECVQDMDHENMFWYRQDPGLGLRLIYFSYDVKMKEKGDIPEGYSVSREKKERFSLILESASTNQTSMYLCASSLRRGQGLDNEQFFGPGTRLTVL.

The gene calls are TRBV3-1 (or the pseudogene TRBV3-2) and TRBJ1-1, with TRBD1 identical over 10 bases. V was clipped by 5 bases and J by 0 bases; unmatched bases: 9. Germline V gene data show CDR1 as LGHDT and CDR2 as YNNKEL (reference sequence). The CDR3 runs to 17 residues. In nucleotides, the CDR3 is TGTGCCAGCAGCGCGACAGGGGGCGAGCCAATGAACACTGAAGCTTTCTTT. It yields the protein CASSATGGEPMNTEAFF.

The chain joins TRBV6-2 or TRBV6-3 to TRBJ2-1; 13 bases are a match to TRBD2. Germline values: CDR1 MNHEY, CDR2 SVGEGT. With 3 bases clipped from V and 7 bases from J, the junction kept 9 bases outside the gene matches. This CDR3 has 17 residues. CDR3 sequence: CASSYTSGGASRNEQFF. As DNA, the CDR3 is TGTGCCAGCAGTTATACTAGCGGGGGGGCGTCACGTAATGAGCAGTTCTTC.

This clone has just one count. The chain links TRBV9 to TRBJ2-6; D unresolved. Germline V gives CDR1 SGDLS, CDR2 YYNGEE. The V gene lost 2 bases and the J gene lost 0 bases, with 9 bases spanning the gap. The CDR3 length is 16 residues. The CDR3 here is CASSVTGASGANVLTF. As DNA, the CDR3 is TGTGCCAGCAGCGTCACGGGCGCCTCTGGGGCCAACGTCCTGACTTTC. Supplemented by reference TRBV9 and TRBJ2-6, the full variable domain reads DSGVTQTPKHLITATGQRVTLRCSPRSGDLSVYWYQQSLDQGLQFLIQYYNGEERAKGNILERFSAQQFPDLHSELNLSSLELGDSALYFCASSVTGASGANVLTFGAGSRLTVL.

Worth noting for this clone: A junction boundary mismatches the germline segment, possibly from a read error. This chain joins TRBV29-1 and TRBJ1-3, with D unclear. Germline loops: CDR1 SQVTM, CDR2 ANQGSEA. The CDR3 has 14 residues. CDR3: CSVEDMFSGNTIYF. The CDR3 DNA reads as TGCAGCGTCGAAGACATGTTCTCTGGAAACACCATATATTTT.

The chain recombines TRBV4-1 with TRBJ2-1; 11 bases fit TRBD2. Germline V gene lookup returns CDR1 MGHRA and CDR2 YSYEKL. The CDR3 extends over 17 amino acids. The junction had 5 bases not matched to a gene; V was cut back by 0 bases and J by 4 bases. This CDR3 is CASSQDPSSGGYNEQFF. CDR3 coding DNA: TGCGCCAGCAGCCAAGACCCGTCTAGCGGGGGGTACAATGAGCAGTTCTTC.